The 6 T cell receptor beta chains listed next were all sequenced from one sample in a study of blood T cell repertoires in COVID-19. Produced via immunoSEQ multiplex PCR; TCRdb's table is partial and in-frame only. The sample has about 420,000 clones, 80% to 90% seen once; the top ten hold 0.8% to 0.85%. Sequencing input: peripheral blood. These receptors came from a man aged 18 to 29 with COVID-19, enrolled during active disease.

This clone has just one count. This rearrangement joins TRBV9 to TRBJ2-3; TRBD2 matches at 9 bases. This CDR3 is 19 amino acids long. The J segment lost 0 bases and the V segment lost 4 bases, leaving 15 bases of the junction unmatched. CDR1 and CDR2 from the germline V gene are SGDLS and YYNGEE. The DNA of the CDR3 is TGTGCCAGCAGCCCCGGGTTGGGACTAGCAATGGGGAGCACAGATACGCAGTATTTT. Protein product: CASSPGLGLAMGSTDTQYF.

The genes are TRBV5-4 and TRBJ2-4, with D possibly TRBD2 on 6 matching bases. V lost 3 bases, J lost 1 base, and 14 bases lay in between. This CDR3 comprises 16 residues. Germline CDR1 reads SGHNT; CDR2 reads YYREEE (reference sequence). This CDR3 is CASSSGDLIAKNIQYF. The CDR3 DNA follows: TGTGCCAGCAGCTCGGGGGATTTGATCGCCAAAAACATTCAGTACTTC.

The chain uses TRBV9 and TRBJ2-1; 7 nucleotides agree with TRBD2. Germline V gene sequence: CDR1 SGDLS, CDR2 YYNGEE. This CDR3 spans 14 amino acids. Germline trimming cut 2 bases from V and 7 bases from J; bases unmatched to any gene: 6. CDR3 residues: CASSVSGAGNEQFF. For the CDR3, the DNA is TGTGCCAGCAGCGTGAGCGGGGCCGGAAATGAGCAGTTCTTC.

V and J are TRBV6-5 and TRBJ1-2; no clear D gene. Germline CDR1 is MNHEY and CDR2 is SVGAGI. The CDR3 is 12 amino acids. The V end was cut by 6 bases, the J end by 5 bases, with 10 bases between. The CDR3 sequence: CASSPGRYGYTF. The CDR3 DNA reads TGTGCCAGCAGCCCCGGTCGTTATGGCTACACCTTC.

The chain links TRBV7-8 to TRBJ2-1; 14 bases fit TRBD2. Trimming at V came to 4 bases and at J to 0 bases, leaving 11 bases not matched to a gene. CDR1 SGHVS and CDR2 FQNEAQ come from the germline V gene. This CDR3 is 20 amino acids long. CDR3 bases: TGTGCCAGCAGCTCCCGAGCGCGACTAGCGGGAGGGAGCTCCTACAATGAGCAGTTCTTC. It codes for CASSSRARLAGGSSYNEQFF. The full variable domain, with the rest looked up from reference TRBV7-8 and TRBJ2-1, is GAGVSQSPRYKVAKRGQDVALRCDPISGHVSLFWYQQALGQGPEFLTYFQNEAQLDKSGLPSDRFFAERPEGSVSTLKIQRTQQEDSAVYLCASSSRARLAGGSSYNEQFFGPGTRLTVL.

This clone was recorded only once. The chain is built from TRBV7-9 and TRBJ2-7; D possibly corresponds to TRBD1 (6 bases). The V gene lost 5 bases and the J gene lost 0 bases, with 14 bases spanning the gap. Germline CDR1 SEHNR, CDR2 FQNEAQ (reference sequence). The CDR3 runs 15 residues. The CDR3 DNA is TGTGCCAGCAGCCGGCGCCAGGGGCGCTCCTACGAGCAGTACTTC. Translating gives CASSRRQGRSYEQYF. Together with reference TRBV7-9 and TRBJ2-7, the CDR3 gives the full variable domain: DTGVSQNPRHKITKRGQNVTFRCDPISEHNRLYWYRQTLGQGPEFLTYFQNEAQLEKSRLLSDRFSAERPKGSFSTLEIQRTEQGDSAMYLCASSRRQGRSYEQYFGPGTRLTVT.